Listed here is a single T cell receptor beta chain. Antigen unknown. Germline lookup yields CDR1 LGHNA and CDR2 YSLEER. V lost 1 base, J lost 7 bases, and 13 bases lay in between. CDR3 length: 15 amino acids. This sample stems from a study of cytomegalovirus exposure and HLA in healthy donors. Findings of the study overall: Segments of the TCR beta V type were, in most cases, productive about 90% or about 30% of the time in an earlier analysis. Exclusion applied to some V segments, including TRBV6-2 and TRBV6-3, as they were indistinguishable.

PCR involved 60 Vbeta and 13 Jbeta primers. Method: immunoSEQ multiplex PCR; TCRdb's copy keeps in-frame clones and lacks some. The table has a few hundred thousand clones, about three quarters seen once; the top ten hold about 2.5%. Sequenced sample: PBMCs. The TCR originated in a woman in her fifties or sixties in good health and CMV-seropositive. The rearrangement joins TRBV4-3 to TRBJ1-4; perhaps TRBD1 as D (5 bases). CDR3 DNA sequence: TGCGCCAGCAGCCAAGTTGCGGGGGGTGGTGAAAAACTGTTTTTT. As protein: CASSQVAGGGEKLFF.